The rows below give T cell receptor beta chains drawn from one sample of a study of Ad26.COV2.S vaccination and SARS-CoV-2 variants. Method: immunoSEQ multiplex PCR; TCRdb's copy keeps in-frame clones and lacks some. This table holds more than 150,000 clones, roughly 87% found once. The sample was peripheral blood, taken after recovery from COVID-19. Receptors were obtained from a human donor who had recovered from COVID-19. Both conserved end residues are part of each CDR3. D genes are given only for firm matches. Clone size is given for some rows only: seen once, a few or many times, or a class if the clone is expanded.

clone size	CDR3 length	V gene	D gene	J gene	CDR3 protein	CDR3 DNA
.	15	TRBV15	TRBD1	TRBJ1-2	CATSRDLQGGGGYTF	TGTGCCACCAGCAGAGATTTGCAGGGGGGAGGGGGCTACACCTTC
.	14	TRBV7-2	TRBD2	TRBJ2-3	CASSTGLRYGTQYF	TGTGCCAGCAGTACGGGACTACGATACGGTACGCAGTATTTT
.	11	TRBV2	TRBD1	TRBJ1-2	CASSQGYGYTF	TGTGCCAGCTCACAGGGGTATGGCTACACCTTC
.	13	TRBV19	.	TRBJ1-5	CASRTYSNQPQHF	TGTGCCAGCAGAACTTATAGCAATCAGCCCCAGCATTTT
.	14	TRBV28	TRBD2	TRBJ2-7	CASSLLAGVYEQYF	TGTGCCAGCAGTTTACTAGCGGGGGTTTACGAGCAGTACTTC
few	15	TRBV5-1	TRBD1	TRBJ2-3	CASSDIGTGTDTQYF	TGCGCCAGCAGTGACATCGGGACAGGCACAGATACGCAGTATTTT
.	16	TRBV18	.	TRBJ1-2	CASSPIGKGANYGYTF	TGTGCCAGCTCACCAATCGGGAAAGGGGCGAACTATGGCTACACCTTC
.	15	TRBV2	TRBD2	TRBJ2-7	CASSKTSGGSYEQYF	TGTGCCAGCAGTAAGACTAGCGGGGGATCCTACGAGCAGTACTTC
.	15	TRBV6-1	.	TRBJ1-4	CASSEEGATNEKLFF	TGTGCCAGCAGTGAAGAGGGCGCGACTAATGAAAAACTGTTTTTT
.	14	TRBV29-1	.	TRBJ1-1	CSVEPPGRNTEAFF	TGCAGCGTTGAACCCCCGGGACGGAACACTGAAGCTTTCTTT
.	16	TRBV13	TRBD1	TRBJ2-7	CASSLLARGTSYEQYF	TGTGCCAGCAGCTTATTAGCCAGGGGGACCTCCTACGAGCAGTACTTC
.	20	TRBV4-2	TRBD2	TRBJ2-1	CASSVAAGLAITSSYNEQFF	TGTGCCAGCAGCGTTGCCGCCGGACTAGCGATTACCAGCTCCTACAATGAGCAGTTCTTC